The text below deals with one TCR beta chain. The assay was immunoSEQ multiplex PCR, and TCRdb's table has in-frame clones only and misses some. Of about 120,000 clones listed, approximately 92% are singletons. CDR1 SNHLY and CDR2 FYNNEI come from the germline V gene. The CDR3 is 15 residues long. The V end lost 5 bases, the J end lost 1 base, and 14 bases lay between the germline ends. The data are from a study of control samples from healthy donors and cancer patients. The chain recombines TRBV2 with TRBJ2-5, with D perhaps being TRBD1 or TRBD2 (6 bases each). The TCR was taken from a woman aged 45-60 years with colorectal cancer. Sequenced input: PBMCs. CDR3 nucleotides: TGTGCCAGCAGTTGGGGGGCCCCGGTCCAAGAGACCCAGTACTTC. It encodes CASSWGAPVQETQYF.